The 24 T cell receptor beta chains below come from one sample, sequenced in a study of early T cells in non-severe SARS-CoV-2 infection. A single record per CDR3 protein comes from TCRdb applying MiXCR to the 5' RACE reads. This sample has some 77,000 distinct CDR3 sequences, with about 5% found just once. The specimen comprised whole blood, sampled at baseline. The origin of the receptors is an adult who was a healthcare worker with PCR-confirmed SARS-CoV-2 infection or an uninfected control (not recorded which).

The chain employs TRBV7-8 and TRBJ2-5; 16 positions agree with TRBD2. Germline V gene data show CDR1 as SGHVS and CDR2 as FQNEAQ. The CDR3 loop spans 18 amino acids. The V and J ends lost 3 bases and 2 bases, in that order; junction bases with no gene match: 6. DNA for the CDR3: TGTGCCAGCAGCTTGGGACTAGCGGGAGGGCCCAAACAAGAGACCCAGTACTTC. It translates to CASSLGLAGGPKQETQYF.

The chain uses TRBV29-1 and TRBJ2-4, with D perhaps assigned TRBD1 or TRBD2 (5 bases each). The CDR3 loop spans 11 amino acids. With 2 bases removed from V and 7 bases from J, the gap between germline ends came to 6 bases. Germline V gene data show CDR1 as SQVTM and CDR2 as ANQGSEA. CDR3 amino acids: CSVEWGNIQYF. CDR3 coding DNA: TGCAGCGTTGAATGGGGGAACATTCAGTACTTC.

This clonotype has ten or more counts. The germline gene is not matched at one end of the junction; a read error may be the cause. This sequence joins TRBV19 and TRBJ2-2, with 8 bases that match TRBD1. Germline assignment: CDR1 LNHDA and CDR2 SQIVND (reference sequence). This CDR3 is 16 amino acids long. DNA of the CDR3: TGTGCCAGTACTATAGACAGGGGAGTTAACGCCGGGGAGCTGTTTTTT. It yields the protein CASTIDRGVNAGELFF.

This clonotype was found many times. The CDR3 sequence: CASSLGEDEQFF. CDR3 in DNA: TGTGCCAGCAGTTTAGGGGAGGATGAGCAGTTCTTC. The chain uses TRBV27 and TRBJ2-1; D possibly corresponds to TRBD2 (6 bases). The germline V gene has CDR1 MNHEY and CDR2 SMNVEV (reference sequence). Trimming took 2 bases from V and 8 from J, leaving 7 bases between them. The CDR3 consists of 12 residues.

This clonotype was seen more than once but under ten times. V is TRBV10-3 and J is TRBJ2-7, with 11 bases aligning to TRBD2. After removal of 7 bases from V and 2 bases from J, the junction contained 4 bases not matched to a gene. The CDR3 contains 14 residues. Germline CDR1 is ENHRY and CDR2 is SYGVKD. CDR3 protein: CAITPGLAAYEQYF. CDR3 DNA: TGTGCCATCACTCCGGGACTAGCGGCCTACGAGCAGTACTTC.

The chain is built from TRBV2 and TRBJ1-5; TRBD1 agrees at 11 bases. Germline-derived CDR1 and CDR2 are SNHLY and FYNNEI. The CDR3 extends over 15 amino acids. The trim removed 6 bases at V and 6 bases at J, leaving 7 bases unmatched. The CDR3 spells CASSDGQGAGQPQHF. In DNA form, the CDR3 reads TGTGCCAGCAGCGACGGACAGGGGGCGGGTCAGCCCCAGCATTTT.

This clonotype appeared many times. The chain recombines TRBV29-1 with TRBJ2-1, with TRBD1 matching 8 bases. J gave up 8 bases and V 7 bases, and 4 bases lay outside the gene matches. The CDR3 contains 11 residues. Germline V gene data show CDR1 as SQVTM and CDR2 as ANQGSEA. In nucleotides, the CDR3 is TGCAGCGGGGACAGGTCCTATGAGCAGTTCTTC. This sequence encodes CSGDRSYEQFF.

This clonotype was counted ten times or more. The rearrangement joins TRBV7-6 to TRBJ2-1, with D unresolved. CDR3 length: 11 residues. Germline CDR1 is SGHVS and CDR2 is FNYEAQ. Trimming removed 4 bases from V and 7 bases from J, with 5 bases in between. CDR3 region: CASSSLNEQFF. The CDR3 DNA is TGTGCCAGCAGCTCCCTTAATGAGCAGTTCTTC.

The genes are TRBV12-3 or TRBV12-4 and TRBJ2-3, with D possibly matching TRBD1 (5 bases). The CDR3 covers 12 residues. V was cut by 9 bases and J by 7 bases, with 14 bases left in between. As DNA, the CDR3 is TGTGCCAGTTCCAGGGCAGGGAATACGCAGTATTTT. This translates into CASSRAGNTQYF.

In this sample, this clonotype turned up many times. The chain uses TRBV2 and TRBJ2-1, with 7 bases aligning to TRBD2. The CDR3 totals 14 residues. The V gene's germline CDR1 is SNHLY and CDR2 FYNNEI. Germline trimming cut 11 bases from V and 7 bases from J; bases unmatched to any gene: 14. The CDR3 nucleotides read TGTGCCGCCAGGGCGGGAGAGTTAGGGAATGAGCAGTTCTTC. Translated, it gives CAARAGELGNEQFF.

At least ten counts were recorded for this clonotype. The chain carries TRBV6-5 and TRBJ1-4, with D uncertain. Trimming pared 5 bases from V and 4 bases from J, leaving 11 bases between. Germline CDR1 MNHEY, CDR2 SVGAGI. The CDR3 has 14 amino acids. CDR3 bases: TGTGCCAGCAGTGGAGGGATTCGTAATGAAAAACTGTTTTTT. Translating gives CASSGGIRNEKLFF.

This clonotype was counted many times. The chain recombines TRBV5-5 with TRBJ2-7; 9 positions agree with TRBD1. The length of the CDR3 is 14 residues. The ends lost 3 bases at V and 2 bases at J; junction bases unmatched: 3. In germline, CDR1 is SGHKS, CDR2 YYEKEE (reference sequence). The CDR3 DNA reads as TGTGCCAGCAGCTCCTGGACAGGGGCCTACGAGCAGTACTTC. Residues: CASSSWTGAYEQYF.

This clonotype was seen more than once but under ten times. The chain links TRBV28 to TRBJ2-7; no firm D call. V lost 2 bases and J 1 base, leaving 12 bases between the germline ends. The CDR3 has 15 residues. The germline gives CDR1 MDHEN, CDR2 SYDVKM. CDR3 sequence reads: CASSLKSMWSYEQYF. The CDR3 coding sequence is TGTGCCAGCAGTTTAAAGTCCATGTGGTCCTACGAGCAGTACTTC.

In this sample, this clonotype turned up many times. Here the CDR3 reads CASSHRGVAYEQYF. The CDR3, as DNA: TGTGCCAGCAGCCACAGGGGGGTCGCCTACGAGCAGTACTTC. The chain employs TRBV28 and TRBJ2-7; TRBD1 matches at 8 bases. Germline V gene lookup returns CDR1 MDHEN and CDR2 SYDVKM. The CDR3 sequence is 14 residues long. Germline trimming cut 6 bases from V and 2 bases from J; bases unmatched to any gene: 6.

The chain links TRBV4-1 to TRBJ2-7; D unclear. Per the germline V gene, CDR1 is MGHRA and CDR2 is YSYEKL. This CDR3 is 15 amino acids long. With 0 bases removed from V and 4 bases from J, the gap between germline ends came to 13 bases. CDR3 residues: CASSQDTRRGYEQYF. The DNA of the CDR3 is TGCGCCAGCAGCCAAGATACGAGAAGAGGTTACGAGCAGTACTTC.

The DNA for the CDR3 is TGTGCCAGCAGCCAAGGCCGGGACAGCAATCAGCCCCAGCATTTT. Amino acid sequence: CASSQGRDSNQPQHF. V and J are TRBV7-9 and TRBJ1-5; a possible D gene is TRBD1 (5 bases). CDR1 is SEHNR and CDR2 is FQNEAQ in the germline V gene (reference sequence). The CDR3 runs to 15 residues. Trimming stripped 5 bases from V and 1 base from J, with 12 bases between.

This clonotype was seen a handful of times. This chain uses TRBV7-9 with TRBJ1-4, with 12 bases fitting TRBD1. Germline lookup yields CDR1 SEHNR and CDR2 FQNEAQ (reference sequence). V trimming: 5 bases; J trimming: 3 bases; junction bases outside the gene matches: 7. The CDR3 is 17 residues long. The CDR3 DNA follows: TGTGCCAGCAGCCTTCCGGGACAGGGGGCGTCTAATGAAAAACTGTTTTTT. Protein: CASSLPGQGASNEKLFF.

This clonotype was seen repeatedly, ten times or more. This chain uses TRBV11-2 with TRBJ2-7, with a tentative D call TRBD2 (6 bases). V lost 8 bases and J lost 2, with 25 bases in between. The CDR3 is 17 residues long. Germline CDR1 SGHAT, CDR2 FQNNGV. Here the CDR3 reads CASFGQGGPSLTYEQYF. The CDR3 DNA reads TGTGCCAGCTTTGGGCAGGGAGGTCCCTCCCTCACCTACGAGCAGTACTTC.

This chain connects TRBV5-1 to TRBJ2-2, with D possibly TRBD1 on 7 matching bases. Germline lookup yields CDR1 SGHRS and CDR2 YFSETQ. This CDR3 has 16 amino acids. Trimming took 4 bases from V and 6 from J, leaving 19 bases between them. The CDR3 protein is CASSPPRGRGAGELFF. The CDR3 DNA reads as TGCGCCAGCAGCCCTCCTAGGGGGCGCGGGGCCGGGGAGCTGTTTTTT.

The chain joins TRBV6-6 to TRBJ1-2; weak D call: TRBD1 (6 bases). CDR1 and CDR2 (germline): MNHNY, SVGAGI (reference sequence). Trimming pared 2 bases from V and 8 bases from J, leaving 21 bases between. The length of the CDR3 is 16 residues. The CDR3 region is CASSYPRDKQSGGYTF. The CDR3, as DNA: TGTGCCAGCAGTTACCCCAGGGACAAGCAATCAGGAGGCTACACCTTC.

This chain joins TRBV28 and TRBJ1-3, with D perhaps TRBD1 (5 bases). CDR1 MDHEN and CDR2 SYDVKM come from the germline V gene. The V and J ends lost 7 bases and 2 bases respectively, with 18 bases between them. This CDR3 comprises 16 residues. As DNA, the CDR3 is TGTGCCAGCATTCTTCGCGGGGCCAGAGCTGGAAACACCATATATTTT. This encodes CASILRGARAGNTIYF. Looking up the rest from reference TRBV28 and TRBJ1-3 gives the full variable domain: DVKVTQSSRYLVKRTGEKVFLECVQDMDHENMFWYRQDPGLGLRLIYFSYDVKMKEKGDIPEGYSVSREKKERFSLILESASTNQTSMYLCASILRGARAGNTIYFGEGSWLTVV.

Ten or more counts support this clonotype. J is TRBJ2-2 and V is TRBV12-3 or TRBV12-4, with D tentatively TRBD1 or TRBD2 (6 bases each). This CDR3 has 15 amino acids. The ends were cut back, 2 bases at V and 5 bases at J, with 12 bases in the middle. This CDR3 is CASSLWGAETGELFF. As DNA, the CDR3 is TGTGCCAGCAGTTTATGGGGGGCAGAGACCGGGGAGCTGTTTTTT.

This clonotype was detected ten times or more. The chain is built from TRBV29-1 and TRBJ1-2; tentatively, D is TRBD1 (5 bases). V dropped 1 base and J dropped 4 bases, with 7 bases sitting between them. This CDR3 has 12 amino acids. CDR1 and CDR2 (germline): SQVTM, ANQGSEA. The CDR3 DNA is TGCAGCGTTGAAGGGACACCCTATGGCTACACCTTC. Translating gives CSVEGTPYGYTF.

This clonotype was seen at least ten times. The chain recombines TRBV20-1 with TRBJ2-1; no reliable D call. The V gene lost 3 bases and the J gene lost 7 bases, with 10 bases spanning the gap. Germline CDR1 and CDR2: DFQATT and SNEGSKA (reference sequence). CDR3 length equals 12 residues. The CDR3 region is CSASKWGNEQFF. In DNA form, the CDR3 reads TGCAGTGCTAGTAAGTGGGGAAATGAGCAGTTCTTC.